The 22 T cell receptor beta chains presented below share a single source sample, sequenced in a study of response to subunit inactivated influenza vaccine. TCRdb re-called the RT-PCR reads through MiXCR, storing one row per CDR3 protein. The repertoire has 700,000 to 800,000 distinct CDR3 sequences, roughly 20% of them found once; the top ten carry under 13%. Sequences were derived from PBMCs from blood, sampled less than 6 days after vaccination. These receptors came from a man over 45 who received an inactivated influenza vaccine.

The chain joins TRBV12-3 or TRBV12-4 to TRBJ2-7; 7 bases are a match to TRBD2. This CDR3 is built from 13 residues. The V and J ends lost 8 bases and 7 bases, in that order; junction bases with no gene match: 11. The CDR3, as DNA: TGTGCCAGCCAACTGGGGGGGTGGCGTGAGCAGTACTTC. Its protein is CASQLGGWREQYF.

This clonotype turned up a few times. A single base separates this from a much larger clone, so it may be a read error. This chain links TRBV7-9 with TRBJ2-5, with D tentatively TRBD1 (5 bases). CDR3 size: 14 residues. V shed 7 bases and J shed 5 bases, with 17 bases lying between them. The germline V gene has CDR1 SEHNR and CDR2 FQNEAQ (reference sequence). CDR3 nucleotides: TGTGCCAGCAACACCGAGCAGGGTTCGGAGACCCAGTACTTC. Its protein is CASNTEQGSETQYF.

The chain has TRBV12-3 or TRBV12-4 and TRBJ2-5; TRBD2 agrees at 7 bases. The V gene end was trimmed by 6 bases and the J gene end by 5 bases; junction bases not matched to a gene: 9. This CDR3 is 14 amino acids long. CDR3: CASRMGSREETQYF. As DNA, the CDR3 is TGTGCCAGCAGGATGGGGTCGCGGGAGGAGACCCAGTACTTC.

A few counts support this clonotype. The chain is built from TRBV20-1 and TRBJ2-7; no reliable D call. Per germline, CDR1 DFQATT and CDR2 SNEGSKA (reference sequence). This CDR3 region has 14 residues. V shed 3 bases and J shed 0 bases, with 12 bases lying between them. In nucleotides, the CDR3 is TGCAGTGCTAGTTACTATCTACGCTCCTACGAGCAGTACTTC. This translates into CSASYYLRSYEQYF.

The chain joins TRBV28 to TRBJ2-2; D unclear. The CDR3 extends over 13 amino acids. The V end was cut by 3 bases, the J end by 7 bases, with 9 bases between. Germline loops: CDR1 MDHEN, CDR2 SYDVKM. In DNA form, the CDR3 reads TGTGCCAGCAGTTTCGGTTTAAACGGGGAGCTGTTTTTT. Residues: CASSFGLNGELFF.

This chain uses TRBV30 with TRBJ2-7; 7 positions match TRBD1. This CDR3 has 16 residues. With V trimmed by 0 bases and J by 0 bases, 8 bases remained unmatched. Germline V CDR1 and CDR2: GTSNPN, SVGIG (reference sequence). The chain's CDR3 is CAWSVQGMRSSYEQYF. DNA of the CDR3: TGTGCCTGGAGTGTACAGGGGATGAGGAGCTCCTACGAGCAGTACTTC.

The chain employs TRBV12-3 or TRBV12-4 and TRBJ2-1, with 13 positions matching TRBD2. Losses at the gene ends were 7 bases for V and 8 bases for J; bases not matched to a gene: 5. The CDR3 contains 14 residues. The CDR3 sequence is CASTTSGRGYEQFF. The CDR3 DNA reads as TGTGCCAGCACTACTAGCGGGAGGGGGTATGAGCAGTTCTTC.

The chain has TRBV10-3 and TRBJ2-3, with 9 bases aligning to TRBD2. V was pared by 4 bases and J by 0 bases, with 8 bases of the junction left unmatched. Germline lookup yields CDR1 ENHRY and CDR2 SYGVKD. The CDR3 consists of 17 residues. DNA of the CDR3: TGTGCCATCAGTGGAGCGGAGACTAGCGGTAGCACAGATACGCAGTATTTT. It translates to CAISGAETSGSTDTQYF.

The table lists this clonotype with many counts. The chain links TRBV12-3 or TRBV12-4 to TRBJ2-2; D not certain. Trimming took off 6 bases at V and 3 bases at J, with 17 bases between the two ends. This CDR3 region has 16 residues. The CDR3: CASSPTGNLYTGELFF. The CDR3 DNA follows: TGTGCCAGCAGCCCAACTGGGAACCTGTACACCGGGGAGCTGTTTTTT.

The CDR3 loop reads CAWTKDSVVYEQFF. DNA of the CDR3: TGTGCCTGGACCAAAGACAGCGTGGTTTACGAGCAGTTCTTC. The chain has TRBV30 and TRBJ2-1, with D tentatively TRBD1 (5 bases). Germline V gene lookup returns CDR1 GTSNPN and CDR2 SVGIG (reference sequence). Trimming removed 4 bases from V and 10 bases from J, with 20 bases in between. This CDR3 comprises 14 residues.

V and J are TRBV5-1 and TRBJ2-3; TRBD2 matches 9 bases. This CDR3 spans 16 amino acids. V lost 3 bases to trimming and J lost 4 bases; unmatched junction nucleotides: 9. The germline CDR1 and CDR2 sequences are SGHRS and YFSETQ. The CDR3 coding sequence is TGCGCCAGCAGCTCCCGAGTAGCGGGAGCGGCAGATACGCAGTATTTT. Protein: CASSSRVAGAADTQYF.

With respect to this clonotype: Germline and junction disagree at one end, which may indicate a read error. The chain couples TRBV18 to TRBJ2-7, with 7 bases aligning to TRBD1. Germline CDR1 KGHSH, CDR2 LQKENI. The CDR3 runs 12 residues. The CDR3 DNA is TGTGTCAGCTCGCCTACAGGGGAGGAGCAGTACTTC. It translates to CVSSPTGEEQYF.

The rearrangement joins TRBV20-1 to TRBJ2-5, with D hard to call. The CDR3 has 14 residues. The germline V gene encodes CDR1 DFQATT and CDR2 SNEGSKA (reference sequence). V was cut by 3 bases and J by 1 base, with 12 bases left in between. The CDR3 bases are TGCAGTGCTAGGGGGTACAGTGCCCAAGAGACCCAGTACTTC. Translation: CSARGYSAQETQYF.

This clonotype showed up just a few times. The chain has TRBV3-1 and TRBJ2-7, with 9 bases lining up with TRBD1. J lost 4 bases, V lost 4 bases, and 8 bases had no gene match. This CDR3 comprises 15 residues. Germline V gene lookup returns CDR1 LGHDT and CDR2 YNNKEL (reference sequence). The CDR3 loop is CASSPAGQGTYEQYF. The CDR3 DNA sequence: TGTGCCAGCAGCCCCGCTGGACAGGGGACGTACGAGCAGTACTTC.

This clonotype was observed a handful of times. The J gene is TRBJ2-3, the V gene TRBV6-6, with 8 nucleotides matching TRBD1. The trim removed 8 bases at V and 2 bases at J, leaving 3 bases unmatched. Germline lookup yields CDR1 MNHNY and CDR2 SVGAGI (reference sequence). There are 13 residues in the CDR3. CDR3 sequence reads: CASGQGLTDTQYF. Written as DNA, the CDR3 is TGTGCCAGCGGACAGGGACTCACAGATACGCAGTATTTT.

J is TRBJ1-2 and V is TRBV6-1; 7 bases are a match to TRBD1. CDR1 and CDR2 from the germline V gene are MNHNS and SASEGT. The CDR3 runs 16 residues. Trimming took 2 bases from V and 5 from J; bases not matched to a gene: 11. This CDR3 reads CASSELPGQNYYGYTF. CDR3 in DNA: TGTGCCAGCAGTGAATTACCGGGACAGAATTATTATGGCTACACCTTC.

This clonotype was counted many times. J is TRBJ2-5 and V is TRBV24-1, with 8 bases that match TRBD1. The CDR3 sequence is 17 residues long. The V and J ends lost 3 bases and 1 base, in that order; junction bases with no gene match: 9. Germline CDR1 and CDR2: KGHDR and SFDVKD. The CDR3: CATSDPETGATQETQYF. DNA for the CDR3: TGTGCCACCAGTGATCCCGAGACAGGGGCTACCCAAGAGACCCAGTACTTC.

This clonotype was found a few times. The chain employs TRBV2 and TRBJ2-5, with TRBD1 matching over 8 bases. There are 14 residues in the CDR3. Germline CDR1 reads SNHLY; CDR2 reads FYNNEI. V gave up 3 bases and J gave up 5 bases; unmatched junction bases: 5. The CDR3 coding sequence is TGTGCCAGCAGTGATGCCAGGGGGCGGGAGACCCAGTACTTC. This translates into CASSDARGRETQYF. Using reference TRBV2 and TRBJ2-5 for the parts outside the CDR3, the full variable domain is EPEVTQTPSHQVTQMGQEVILRCVPISNHLYFYWYRQILGQKVEFLVSFYNNEISEKSEIFDDQFSVERPDGSNFTLKIRSTKLEDSAMYFCASSDARGRETQYFGPGTRLLVL.

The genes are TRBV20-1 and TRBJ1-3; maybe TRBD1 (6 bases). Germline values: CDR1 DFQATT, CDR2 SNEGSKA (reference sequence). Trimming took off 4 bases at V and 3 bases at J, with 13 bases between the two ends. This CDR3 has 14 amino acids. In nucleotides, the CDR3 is TGCAGTGCTATTTACAGGGCCCGTGGAAACACCATATATTTT. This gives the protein CSAIYRARGNTIYF.

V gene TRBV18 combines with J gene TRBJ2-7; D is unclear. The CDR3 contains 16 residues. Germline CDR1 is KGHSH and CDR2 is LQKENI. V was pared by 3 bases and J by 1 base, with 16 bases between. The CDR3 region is CASSPFAGPQSYEQYF. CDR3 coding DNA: TGTGCCAGCTCACCTTTTGCCGGGCCCCAATCCTACGAGCAGTACTTC.

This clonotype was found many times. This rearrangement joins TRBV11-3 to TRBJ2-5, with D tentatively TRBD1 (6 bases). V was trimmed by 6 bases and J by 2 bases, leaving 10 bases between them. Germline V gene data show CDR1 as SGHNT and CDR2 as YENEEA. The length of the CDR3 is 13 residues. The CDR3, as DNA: TGTGCCAGCAGTACAGGGCCACAAGAGACCCAGTACTTC. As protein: CASSTGPQETQYF.

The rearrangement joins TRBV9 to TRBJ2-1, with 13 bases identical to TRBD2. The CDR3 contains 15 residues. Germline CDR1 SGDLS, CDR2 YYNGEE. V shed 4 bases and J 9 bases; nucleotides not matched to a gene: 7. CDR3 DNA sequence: TGTGCCAGCAGCCCCCGGACTAGCGGGGGTTTTGAGCAGTTCTTC. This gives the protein CASSPRTSGGFEQFF.